These T cell receptor beta chains were read from a single sample in a study of long-term antiretroviral therapy in people with HIV. The table came from immunoSEQ multiplex PCR; TCRdb's copy has only in-frame clones and leaves some out. The table records about 22,000 clones, roughly 84% of them present only once. The sequences come from unsorted PBMCs, collected at the start of antiretroviral therapy. These receptor sequences come from a man between 45 and 60 years old with HIV. The CDR3 runs from the conserved cysteine through the conserved F or W. The order of the fields is J gene, clone size, V gene, D gene, CDR3 DNA, CDR3 protein. A D gene is named only where the DNA matches it firmly. Clone size is not always given. Where it is, it says once, few, many or a class for expanded clones.

>TRBJ2-7|NA|TRBV5-4|NA
TGTGCCAGCAGGACGAATCGGGGTAACCCTTCCCACGAGCAGTACTTC
CASRTNRGNPSHEQYF
>TRBJ1-6|NA|TRBV7-2|TRBD1
TGTGCCAGCAGCTTCCGGGACAGGGTAGAGTCACCCCTCCACTTT
CASSFRDRVESPLHF
>TRBJ1-1|NA|TRBV5-4|NA
TGTGCCAGCAGCCCCTGGACGAGGAACACTGAAGCTTTCTTT
CASSPWTRNTEAFF
>TRBJ2-5|NA|TRBV6-5|TRBD1
TGTGCCAGCAGCTCAAACTCCGGGACAGGGGAGACCCAGTACTTC
CASSSNSGTGETQYF
>TRBJ2-5|NA|TRBV7-2|TRBD1
TGTGCCAGCAGCTTAGGGACAGGGGGCACCACGTACCAAGAGACCCAGTACTTC
CASSLGTGGTTYQETQYF
>TRBJ1-2|NA|TRBV30|TRBD1
TGTGCCTGGGACAGGGGCTCTAACTATGGCTACACCTTC
CAWDRGSNYGYTF
>TRBJ1-5|NA|TRBV7-2|TRBD1
TGTGCCAGCAGTATCAGGGGGCGTAATCAGCCCCAGCATTTT
CASSIRGRNQPQHF
>TRBJ1-2|once|TRBV28|TRBD1
TGTGCCAGCAGCCCCGGGACAGAGGACAACTATGGCTACACCTTC
CASSPGTEDNYGYTF
>TRBJ1-2|NA|TRBV4-3|TRBD1
TGCGCCAGCAGCCAAGATCTACAGGGGGTTGGGGGGTATGGCTACACCTTC
CASSQDLQGVGGYGYTF
>TRBJ2-7|few|TRBV27|TRBD1
TGTGCCAGCAGTTTACACCGGGACAGGACTACCTACGAGCAGTACTTC
CASSLHRDRTTYEQYF
>TRBJ1-5|NA|TRBV7-9|NA
TGTGCCAGCAGCGATAGACAGGTCAATCAGCCCCAGCATTTT
CASSDRQVNQPQHF
>TRBJ2-5|NA|TRBV11-2|NA
TGTGCCAGCAGCCGCGCCAGGGTGCCCCAAGAGACCCAGTACTTC
CASSRARVPQETQYF
>TRBJ1-4|NA|TRBV30|NA
TGTGCCTGGAGTCGCCGCCTCGCAACTAATGAAAAACTGTTTTTT
CAWSRRLATNEKLFF
>TRBJ2-5|NA|TRBV19|NA
TGTGCCAGTAGGGCCGGGCCGGGGGTGATGGAGACCCAGTACTTC
CASRAGPGVMETQYF
>TRBJ1-1|NA|TRBV6-5|NA
TGTGCCAGCATCCCCTACAGGAGCTTTAACACTGAAGCTTTCTTT
CASIPYRSFNTEAFF
>TRBJ1-6|NA|TRBV28|TRBD1
TGTGCCAGCAGGACGGACAGGGTAGGAAGTTCACCCCTCCACTTT
CASRTDRVGSSPLHF
>TRBJ2-3|NA|TRBV2|NA
TGTGCCAGCAGTGGGACCTCGAGGGAAGAGGATACGCAGTATTTT
CASSGTSREEDTQYF
>TRBJ2-7|once|TRBV6-6|NA
TGTGCCAGCACCATCTCTAGACAGGTCTACGAGCAGTACTTC
CASTISRQVYEQYF
>TRBJ1-2|NA|TRBV7-9|TRBD1
TGTGCCAGCAGACCCGACAGGGGGCAAGGCTACACCTTC
CASRPDRGQGYTF
>TRBJ1-6|NA|TRBV5-4|TRBD1
TGTGCCAGCTATTCGTCCAGGACAGGGTTGAATTCACCCCTCCACTTT
CASYSSRTGLNSPLHF
>TRBJ2-7|NA|TRBV28|TRBD1
TGTGCCAGCAGCGCCGGGACAGGCGCTTCCTACGAGCAGTACTTC
CASSAGTGASYEQYF
>TRBJ1-2|NA|TRBV11-2|NA
TGTGCCAGCAGCTCAATAAAGCGGTGGGGGGGCCCGTATGGCTACACCTTC
CASSSIKRWGGPYGYTF
>TRBJ2-1|NA|TRBV7-9|NA
TGTGCCAGCAGCTTTACCTCCGGCGGACGCTCCTACAATGAGCAGTTCTTC
CASSFTSGGRSYNEQFF
>TRBJ1-1|NA|TRBV2|TRBD1
TGTGCCAGCAGTTGGGACAGGGTCGCTGAAGCTTTCTTT
CASSWDRVAEAFF
>TRBJ2-7|NA|TRBV4-1|NA
TGCGCCAGCAGCCAAGGCCCAAGGAGCGACGAGCAGTACTTC
CASSQGPRSDEQYF
>TRBJ1-4|NA|TRBV10-3|NA
TGTGCCATCAGTGATAAACCCAGATCTCCGTCTGTAAAACTGTTTTTT
CAISDKPRSPSVKLFF
>TRBJ1-2|NA|TRBV30|NA
TGTGCCTGGACGGACCCGGCAGCTAACTATGGCTACACCTTC
CAWTDPAANYGYTF
>TRBJ2-1|NA|TRBV28|NA
TGTGCCAGCAGTTCCCTGACTAGACCGAGCTCCTACAATGAGCAGTTCTTC
CASSSLTRPSSYNEQFF
>TRBJ2-3|NA|TRBV7-2|NA
TGTGCCAGCAGCTTAGGGTTGGGCGTTACGCAGTATTTT
CASSLGLGVTQYF
>TRBJ2-3|NA|TRBV9|NA
TGTGCCAGCAGCCCAGCGGGCACAGATACGCAGTATTTT
CASSPAGTDTQYF
>TRBJ2-3|once|TRBV9|TRBD2
TGTGCCAGCAGCGCTTCGTGGGTAGCGGGGGGCACAGATACGCAGTATTTT
CASSASWVAGGTDTQYF
>TRBJ2-3|NA|TRBV30|NA
TGTGCCTGGAGTAACCCACGGACCCCAGAAATCACAGATACGCAGTATTTT
CAWSNPRTPEITDTQYF
>TRBJ2-3|once|TRBV18|NA
TGTGCCAGCTCACAACTCCTGTCCTCCACAGATACGCAGTATTTT
CASSQLLSSTDTQYF
>TRBJ2-7|NA|TRBV14|NA
TGTGCCAGCAGCCATGGAGGGAACACCTACGAGCAGTACTTC
CASSHGGNTYEQYF
>TRBJ1-5|NA|TRBV6-1|NA
TGTGCCAGCATCGCAGGGGTTAGGGGCAATCAGCCCCAGCATTTT
CASIAGVRGNQPQHF
>TRBJ2-7|NA|TRBV9|NA
TGTGCCAGCAGCTCACCAGTGGGAGTGCAGTACTTC
CASSSPVGVQYF
>TRBJ1-1|once|TRBV15|NA
TGTGCCACCAGCCCAGGGGAAGCCACTGAAGCTTTCTTT
CATSPGEATEAFF
>TRBJ2-3|NA|TRBV18|NA
TGTGCCAGCTCAAGGCAGGGGGGTACAGATACGCAGTATTTT
CASSRQGGTDTQYF
>TRBJ2-4|NA|TRBV19|NA
TGTGCCAGTAGTTCTTTTGATGGCAGTAGGTCCCCAAACATTCAGTACTTC
CASSSFDGSRSPNIQYF
>TRBJ1-1|NA|TRBV19|NA
TGTGCCAGTAGTATCGGACCGCGGCGAATGAACACTGAAGCTTTCTTT
CASSIGPRRMNTEAFF
>TRBJ2-1|NA|TRBV7-2|TRBD1
TGTGCCAGCAGCTTAGTACTTCAGGACAGGGCCCTCAATGAGCAGTTCTTC
CASSLVLQDRALNEQFF
>TRBJ1-1|NA|TRBV11-3|TRBD1
TGTGCCAGCAGCTTAGGGGCGAGAGGGACAGACACTGAAGCTTTCTTT
CASSLGARGTDTEAFF
>TRBJ1-2|NA|TRBV19|NA
TGTGCCAGTAGTATACGAAAGGACGCTAACTATGGCTACACCTTC
CASSIRKDANYGYTF
>TRBJ1-4|once|TRBV21-1|NA
TGTGCCAGCAGACGGGGGACAGGGAATGAAAAACTGTTTTTT
CASRRGTGNEKLFF
>TRBJ2-2|few|TRBV7-2|NA
TGTGCCAGCAGCCCATCGGTGGGGGGGCTGTTTTTT
CASSPSVGGLFF
>TRBJ1-1|NA|TRBV11-3|NA
TGTGCCAGCAGCTTAGAAACACGATCTGAAGCTTTCTTT
CASSLETRSEAFF
>TRBJ2-3|NA|TRBV7-9|NA
TGTGCCAGCAGCTTTGTGGTGTCAGGTACGCAGTATTTT
CASSFVVSGTQYF
>TRBJ2-5|NA|TRBV11-3|NA
TGTGCCAGCAGCTTAGATCCCTTCGTCGCGTCCCAAGGGGAGCAAGAGACCCAGTACTTC
CASSLDPFVASQGEQETQYF
>TRBJ2-5|NA|TRBV5-4|NA
TGTGCCAGCAGCTTAGGTCCGGGTGAAGAGACCCAGTACTTC
CASSLGPGEETQYF
>TRBJ2-1|NA|TRBV6-5|TRBD2
TGTGCCAGCAGTAAACTAGCGGGGGGGGTCGAGCAGTTCTTC
CASSKLAGGVEQFF
>TRBJ2-5|NA|TRBV5-1|NA
TGCGCCAGCAGTCAGGGAGTTCAAGAGACCCAGTACTTC
CASSQGVQETQYF
>TRBJ1-3|NA|TRBV7-2|NA
TGTGCCAGCAGCCCAACCTCTAGCTCTGGAAACACCATATATTTT
CASSPTSSSGNTIYF
>TRBJ2-4|NA|TRBV6-4|TRBD1
TGTGCCAGCAGTGAGACAGGGGGCGTTTTGGGCATTCAGTACTTC
CASSETGGVLGIQYF
>TRBJ1-1|NA|TRBV19|TRBD1
TGTGCCAGTAGTGACAGGGGAATCACTGAAGCTTTCTTT
CASSDRGITEAFF
>TRBJ1-5|NA|TRBV9|NA
TGTGCCAGCAGCGTAGATGGGGGCAGGAATCAGCCCCAGCATTTT
CASSVDGGRNQPQHF